This entry describes one T cell receptor beta chain. Method: immunoSEQ multiplex PCR; TCRdb's copy keeps in-frame clones and lacks some. Here the sample spans approximately 150,000 clones, approximately 88% being singletons. This record belongs to a study of control samples from healthy donors and cancer patients. This CDR3 region has 16 residues. The V end lost 4 bases, the J end lost 0 bases, and 16 bases lay between the germline ends. Germline assignment: CDR1 LGHNA and CDR2 YNFKEQ. The chain joins TRBV4-2 to TRBJ2-7; a weak D match, TRBD2 (7 bases). This clonotype was obtained from a man aged 25-40 years in good health. Sequencing used blood. CDR3 in amino acids: CASSLLGGASSYEQYF. In DNA form, the CDR3 reads TGTGCCAGCAGCCTCTTAGGGGGGGCGAGCTCCTACGAGCAGTACTTC.